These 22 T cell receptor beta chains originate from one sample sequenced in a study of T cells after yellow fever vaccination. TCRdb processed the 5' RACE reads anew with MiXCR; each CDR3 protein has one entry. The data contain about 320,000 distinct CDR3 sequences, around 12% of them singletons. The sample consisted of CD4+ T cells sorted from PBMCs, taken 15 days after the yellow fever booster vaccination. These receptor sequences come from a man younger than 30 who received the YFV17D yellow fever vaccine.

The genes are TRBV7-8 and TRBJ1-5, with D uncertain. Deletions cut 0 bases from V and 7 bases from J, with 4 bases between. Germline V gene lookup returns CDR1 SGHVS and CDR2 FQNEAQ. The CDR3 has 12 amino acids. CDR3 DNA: TGTGCCAGCAGCTTAGCAGACCAGCCCCAGCATTTT. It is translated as CASSLADQPQHF.

CDR3: CASSLPGRGNTIYF. DNA of the CDR3: TGTGCCAGCAGCTTACCAGGGCGCGGAAACACCATATATTTT. The chain carries TRBV7-9 and TRBJ1-3; D might be TRBD1 (5 bases). Trimming cost V 2 bases and J 4 bases, with 9 bases left between them. Germline CDR1 is SEHNR and CDR2 is FQNEAQ (reference sequence). The CDR3 covers 14 residues.

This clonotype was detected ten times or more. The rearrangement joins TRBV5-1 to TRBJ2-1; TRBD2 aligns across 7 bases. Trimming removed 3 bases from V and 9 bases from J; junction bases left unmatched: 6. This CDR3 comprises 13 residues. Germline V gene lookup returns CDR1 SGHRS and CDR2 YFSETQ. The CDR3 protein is CASSSEPSGEQFF. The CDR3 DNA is TGCGCCAGCAGCTCGGAGCCTAGCGGTGAGCAGTTCTTC.

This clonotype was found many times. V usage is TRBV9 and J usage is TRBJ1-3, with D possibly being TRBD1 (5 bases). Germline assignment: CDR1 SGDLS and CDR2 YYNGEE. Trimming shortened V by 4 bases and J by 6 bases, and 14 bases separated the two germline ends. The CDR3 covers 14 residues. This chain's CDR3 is CASSSMGTENTIYF. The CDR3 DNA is TGTGCCAGCAGCTCCATGGGGACCGAAAACACCATATATTTT.

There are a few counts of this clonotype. CDR3 DNA sequence: TGCAGTGCCTCCTCTGCTTCCCGCAATCAGCCCCAGCATTTT. Amino acids: CSASSASRNQPQHF. The rearrangement uses TRBV20-1 and TRBJ1-5; D remains ambiguous. V was cut by 6 bases and J by 2 bases, with 14 bases left in between. Germline CDR1 and CDR2: DFQATT and SNEGSKA (reference sequence). The CDR3 runs to 14 residues.

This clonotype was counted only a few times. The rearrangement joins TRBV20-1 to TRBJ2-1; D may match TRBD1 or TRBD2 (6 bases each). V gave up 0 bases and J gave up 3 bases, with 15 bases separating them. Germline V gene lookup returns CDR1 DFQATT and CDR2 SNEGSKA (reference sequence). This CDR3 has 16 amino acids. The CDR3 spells CSARDRPGGRYNEQFF. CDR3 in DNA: TGCAGTGCTAGAGATCGGCCCGGGGGCCGCTACAATGAGCAGTTCTTC.

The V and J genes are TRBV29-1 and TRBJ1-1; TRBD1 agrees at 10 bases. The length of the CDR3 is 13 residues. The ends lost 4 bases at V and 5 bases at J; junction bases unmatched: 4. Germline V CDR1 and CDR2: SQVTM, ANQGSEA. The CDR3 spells CSVAWDRGTEAFF. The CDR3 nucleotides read TGCAGCGTTGCCTGGGACAGGGGAACTGAAGCTTTCTTT.

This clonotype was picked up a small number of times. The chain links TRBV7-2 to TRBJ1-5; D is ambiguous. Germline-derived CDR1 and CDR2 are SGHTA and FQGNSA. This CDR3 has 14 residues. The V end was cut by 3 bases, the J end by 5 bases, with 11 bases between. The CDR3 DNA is TGTGCCAGCAGCTTTCGGGTTGGTGATCAGCCCCAGCATTTT. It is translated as CASSFRVGDQPQHF.

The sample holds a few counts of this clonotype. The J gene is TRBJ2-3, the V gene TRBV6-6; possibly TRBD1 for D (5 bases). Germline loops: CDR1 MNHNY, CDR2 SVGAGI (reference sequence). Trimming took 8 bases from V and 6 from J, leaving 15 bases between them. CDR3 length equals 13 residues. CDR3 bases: TGTGCCAGCCGAGACAGTAATAGCGATACGCAGTATTTT. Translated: CASRDSNSDTQYF.

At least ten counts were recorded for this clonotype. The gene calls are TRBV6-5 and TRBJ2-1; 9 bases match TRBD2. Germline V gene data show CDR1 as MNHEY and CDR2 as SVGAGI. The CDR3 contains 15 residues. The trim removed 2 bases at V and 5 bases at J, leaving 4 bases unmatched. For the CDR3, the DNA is TGTGCCAGCAGTTACGGGCTAGCGGGGAACAATGAGCAGTTCTTC. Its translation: CASSYGLAGNNEQFF.

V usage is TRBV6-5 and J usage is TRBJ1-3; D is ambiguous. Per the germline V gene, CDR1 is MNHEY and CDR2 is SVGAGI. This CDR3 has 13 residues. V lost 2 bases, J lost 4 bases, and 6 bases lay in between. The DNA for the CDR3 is TGTGCCAGCAGTTACAACGCCGGAAACACCATATATTTT. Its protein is CASSYNAGNTIYF.

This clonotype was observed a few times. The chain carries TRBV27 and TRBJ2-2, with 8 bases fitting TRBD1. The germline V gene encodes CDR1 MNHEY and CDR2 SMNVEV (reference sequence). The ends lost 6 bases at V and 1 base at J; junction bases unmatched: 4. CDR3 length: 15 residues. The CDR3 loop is CASSPDRGNTGELFF. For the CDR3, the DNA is TGTGCCAGCAGCCCCGACAGGGGGAACACCGGGGAGCTGTTTTTT.

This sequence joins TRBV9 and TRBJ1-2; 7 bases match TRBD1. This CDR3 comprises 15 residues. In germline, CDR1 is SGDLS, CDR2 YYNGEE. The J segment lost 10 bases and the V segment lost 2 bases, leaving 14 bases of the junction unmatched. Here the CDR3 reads CASSVAGTETTPYTF. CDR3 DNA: TGTGCCAGCAGCGTTGCCGGGACAGAGACAACCCCCTACACCTTC.

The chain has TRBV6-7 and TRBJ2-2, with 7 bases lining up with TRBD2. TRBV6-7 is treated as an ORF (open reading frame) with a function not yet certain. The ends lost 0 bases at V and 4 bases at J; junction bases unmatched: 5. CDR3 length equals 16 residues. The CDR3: CASSYSRLAPTGELFF. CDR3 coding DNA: TGTGCCAGCAGTTACTCCCGACTAGCACCCACCGGGGAGCTGTTTTTT.

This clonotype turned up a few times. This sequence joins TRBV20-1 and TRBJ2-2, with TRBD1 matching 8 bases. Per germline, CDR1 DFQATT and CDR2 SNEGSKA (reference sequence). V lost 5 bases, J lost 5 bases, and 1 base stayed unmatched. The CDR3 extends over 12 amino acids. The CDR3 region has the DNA TGCAGTGCTGGGGACAGGACCGGGGAGCTGTTTTTT. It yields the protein CSAGDRTGELFF.

CDR3 DNA sequence: TGTGCCACCTCCCAGACAGGGAGGTCCTACGAGCAGTACGTC. Its protein product is CATSQTGRSYEQYV. V and J are TRBV24-1 and TRBJ2-7, with D possibly being TRBD1 (7 bases). This CDR3 is built from 14 residues. The germline gives CDR1 KGHDR, CDR2 SFDVKD. V shed 9 bases and J shed 1 base, with 15 bases lying between them.

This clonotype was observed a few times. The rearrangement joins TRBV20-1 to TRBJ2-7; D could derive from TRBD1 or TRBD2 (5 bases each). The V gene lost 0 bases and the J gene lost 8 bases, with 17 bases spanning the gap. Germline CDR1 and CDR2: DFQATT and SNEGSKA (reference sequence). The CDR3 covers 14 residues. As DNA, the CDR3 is TGCAGTGCTAGAGATAGTTCTAGGTGGGGACAGCAGTACTTC. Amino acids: CSARDSSRWGQQYF.

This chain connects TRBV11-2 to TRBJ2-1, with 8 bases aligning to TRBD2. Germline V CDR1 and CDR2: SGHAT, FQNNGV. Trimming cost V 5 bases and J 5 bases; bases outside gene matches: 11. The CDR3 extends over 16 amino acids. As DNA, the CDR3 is TGTGCCAGCAGCCCCCGTGGCCAGCGGGGGAACAATGAGCAGTTCTTC. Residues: CASSPRGQRGNNEQFF.

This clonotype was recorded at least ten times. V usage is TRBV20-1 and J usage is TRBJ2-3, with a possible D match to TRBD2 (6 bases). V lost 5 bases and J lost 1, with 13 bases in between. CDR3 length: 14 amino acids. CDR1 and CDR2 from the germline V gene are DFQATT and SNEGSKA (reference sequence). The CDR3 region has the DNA TGCAGTGCTCCGGGAGCGGACCGCACAGATACGCAGTATTTT. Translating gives CSAPGADRTDTQYF.

CDR3 coding DNA: TGTGCCAGCAGCCCCGAAGGGTCCTATAATTCACCCCTCCACTTT. Residues: CASSPEGSYNSPLHF. The chain carries TRBV12-3 or TRBV12-4 and TRBJ1-6; D not certain. V was trimmed by 6 bases and J by 1 base, leaving 10 bases between them. CDR3 size: 15 residues.

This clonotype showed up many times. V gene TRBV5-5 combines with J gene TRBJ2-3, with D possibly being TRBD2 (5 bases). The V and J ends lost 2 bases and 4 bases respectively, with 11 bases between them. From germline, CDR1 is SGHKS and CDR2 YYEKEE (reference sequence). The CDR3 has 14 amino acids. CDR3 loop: CASSLEGNADTQYF. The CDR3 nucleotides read TGTGCCAGCAGCTTAGAGGGCAACGCAGATACGCAGTATTTT. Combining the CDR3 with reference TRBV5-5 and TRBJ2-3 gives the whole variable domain DAGVTQSPTHLIKTRGQQVTLRCSPISGHKSVSWYQQVLGQGPQFIFQYYEKEERGRGNFPDRFSARQFPNYSSELNVNALLLGDSALYLCASSLEGNADTQYFGPGTRLTVL.

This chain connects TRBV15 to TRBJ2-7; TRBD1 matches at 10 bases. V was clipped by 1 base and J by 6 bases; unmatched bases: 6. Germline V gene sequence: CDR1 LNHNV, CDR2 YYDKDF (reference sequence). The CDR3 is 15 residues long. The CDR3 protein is CATSRGGTGETEQYF. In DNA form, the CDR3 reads TGTGCCACCAGCAGAGGGGGGACAGGGGAAACCGAGCAGTACTTC.